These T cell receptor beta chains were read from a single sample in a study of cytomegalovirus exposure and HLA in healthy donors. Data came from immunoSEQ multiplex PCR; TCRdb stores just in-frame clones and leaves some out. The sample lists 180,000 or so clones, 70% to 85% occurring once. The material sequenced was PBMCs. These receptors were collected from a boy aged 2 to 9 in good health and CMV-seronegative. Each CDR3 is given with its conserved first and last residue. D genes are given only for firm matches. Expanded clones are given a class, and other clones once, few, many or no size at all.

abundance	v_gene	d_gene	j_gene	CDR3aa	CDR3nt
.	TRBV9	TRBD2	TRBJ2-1	CASSVRGLAGGLYNEQFF	TGTGCCAGCAGCGTGCGGGGACTAGCGGGGGGGCTGTATAATGAGCAGTTCTTC
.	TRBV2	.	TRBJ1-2	CASSAQGDYGYTF	TGTGCCAGCAGTGCACAGGGAGACTATGGCTACACCTTC
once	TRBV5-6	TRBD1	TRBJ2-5	CASSSGPGQQETQYF	TGTGCCAGCAGCTCAGGACCGGGACAGCAAGAGACCCAGTACTTC
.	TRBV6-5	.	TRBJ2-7	CASRRTAGEQYF	TGTGCCAGCAGAAGGACGGCGGGCGAGCAGTACTTC
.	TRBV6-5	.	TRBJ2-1	CASSYSISTYNEQFF	TGTGCCAGCAGTTATAGTATCTCAACCTACAATGAGCAGTTCTTC
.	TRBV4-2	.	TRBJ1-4	CASSQDSNEKLFF	TGTGCCAGCAGCCAAGACTCTAATGAAAAACTGTTTTTT
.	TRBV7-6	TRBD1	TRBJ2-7	CASSLPGQGSYEQYF	TGTGCCAGCAGCCTTCCGGGACAGGGGTCCTACGAGCAGTACTTC
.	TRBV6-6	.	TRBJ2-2	CASGTWTAGELFF	TGTGCCAGCGGGACTTGGACCGCCGGGGAGCTGTTTTTT
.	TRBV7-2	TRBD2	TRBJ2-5	CASNRLSGGPTYQETQYF	TGTGCCAGCAACCGACTAAGCGGGGGCCCTACCTACCAAGAGACCCAGTACTTC
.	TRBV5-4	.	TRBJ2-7	CASSLEAQELYEQYF	TGTGCCAGCAGCTTGGAGGCGCAGGAATTGTACGAGCAGTACTTC
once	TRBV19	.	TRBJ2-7	CASSNGDISHYEQYF	TGTGCCAGTAGTAACGGGGACATATCCCACTACGAGCAGTACTTC
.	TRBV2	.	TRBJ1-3	CASSDPTSGNTIYF	TGTGCCAGCAGTGACCCTACCTCTGGAAACACCATATATTTT
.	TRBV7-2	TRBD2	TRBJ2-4	CASSLDLAGINIQYF	TGTGCCAGCAGCTTAGACCTAGCGGGGATAAACATTCAGTACTTC
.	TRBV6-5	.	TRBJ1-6	CASREIRVGNSPLHF	TGTGCCAGCAGAGAGATACGGGTCGGTAATTCACCCCTCCACTTT
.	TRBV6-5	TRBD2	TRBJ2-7	CASSRTSGGVYEQYF	TGTGCCAGCAGTCGCACTAGCGGGGGGGTATACGAGCAGTACTTC
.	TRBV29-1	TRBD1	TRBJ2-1	CSVGDSRSYNEQFF	TGCAGCGTCGGGGACAGTCGCTCCTACAATGAGCAGTTCTTC
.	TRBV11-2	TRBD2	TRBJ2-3	CASSFQTGLPTDTQYF	TGTGCCAGCAGCTTTCAAACGGGACTACCCACAGATACGCAGTATTTT
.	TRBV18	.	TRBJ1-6	CASSPRGQNNSPLHF	TGTGCCAGCTCACCAAGAGGACAGAATAATTCACCCCTCCACTTT
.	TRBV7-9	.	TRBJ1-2	CASSLLDRSAHGYTF	TGTGCCAGCAGCTTACTCGACAGAAGCGCTCATGGCTACACCTTC
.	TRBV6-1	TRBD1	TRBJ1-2	CASSADRVNYGYTF	TGTGCCAGCAGTGCGGACAGGGTTAACTATGGCTACACCTTC
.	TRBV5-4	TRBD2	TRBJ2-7	CASSLLRSGGYEQYF	TGTGCCAGCAGCTTGCTTAGGAGCGGGGGGTACGAGCAGTACTTC
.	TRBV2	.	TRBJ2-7	CASTDGIALYEQYF	TGTGCCAGCACCGACGGAATAGCTCTCTACGAGCAGTACTTC
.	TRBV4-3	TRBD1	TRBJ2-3	CASSQQTGGPDDTQYF	TGCGCCAGCAGCCAACAGACAGGGGGCCCCGATGATACGCAGTATTTT
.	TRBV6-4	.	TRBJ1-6	CASSARVSSPLHF	TGTGCCAGCAGTGCCAGGGTGAGTTCACCCCTCCACTTT
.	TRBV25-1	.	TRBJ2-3	CASTAPGLSTDTQYF	TGTGCCAGCACTGCGCCTGGACTAAGCACAGATACGCAGTATTTT
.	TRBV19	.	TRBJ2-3	CASTRGAEDTQYF	TGTGCCAGTACCAGGGGGGCGGAAGATACGCAGTATTTT
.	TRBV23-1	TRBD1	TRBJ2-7	CASSSDRGSEQYF	TGCGCCAGCAGTTCCGACAGGGGCAGCGAGCAGTACTTC
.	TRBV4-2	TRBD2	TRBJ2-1	CASSPTPLAGNNEQFF	TGTGCCAGCAGCCCCACTCCTCTAGCGGGGAACAATGAGCAGTTCTTC
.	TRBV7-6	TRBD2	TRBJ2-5	CASSLASGGSGGETQYF	TGTGCCAGCAGCTTAGCCTCCGGGGGTAGCGGGGGAGAGACCCAGTACTTC
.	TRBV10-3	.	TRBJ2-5	CAISEEESEETQYF	TGTGCCATCAGTGAGGAGGAGAGCGAAGAGACCCAGTACTTC
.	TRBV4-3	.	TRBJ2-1	CASSQEPQGSSYNEQFF	TGCGCCAGCAGCCAAGAACCTCAGGGGAGCTCCTACAATGAGCAGTTCTTC
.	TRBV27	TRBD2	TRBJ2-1	CASRISGGPYNEQFF	TGTGCCAGCAGGATTAGCGGGGGACCGTACAATGAGCAGTTCTTC
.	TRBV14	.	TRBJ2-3	CASSQAPWSRTDTQYF	TGTGCCAGCAGCCAAGCGCCATGGAGTAGAACAGATACGCAGTATTTT
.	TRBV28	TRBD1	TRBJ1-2	CASTSPGGGHTF	TGTGCCAGCACTAGTCCAGGGGGTGGCCACACCTTC
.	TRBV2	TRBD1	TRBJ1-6	CASSRDSSYNSPLHF	TGTGCCAGCAGCCGGGACAGCTCCTATAATTCACCCCTCCACTTT
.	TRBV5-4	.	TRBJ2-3	CASSLELVRTDTQYF	TGTGCCAGCAGCTTGGAGCTAGTGCGCACAGATACGCAGTATTTT
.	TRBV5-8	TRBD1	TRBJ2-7	CASSKGPGRDRGDEQYF	TGTGCCAGCAGCAAGGGGCCCGGCCGGGACAGGGGGGACGAGCAGTACTTC
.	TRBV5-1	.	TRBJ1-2	CASSPFNYGYTF	TGCGCCAGCAGCCCGTTCAACTATGGCTACACCTTC
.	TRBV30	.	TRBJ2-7	CAWSESPYGYEQYF	TGTGCCTGGAGTGAGAGCCCTTATGGCTACGAGCAGTACTTC
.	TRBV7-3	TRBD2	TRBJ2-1	CASSLAGGALSEQFF	TGTGCCAGCAGCTTGGCCGGGGGGGCCCTGAGTGAGCAGTTCTTC
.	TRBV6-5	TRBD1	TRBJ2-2	CASNKGQGDTGELFF	TGTGCCAGCAACAAAGGACAGGGCGACACCGGGGAGCTGTTTTTT
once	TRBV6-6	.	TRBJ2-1	CASSYPGTLNNEQFF	TGTGCCAGCAGTTACCCCGGGACTCTTAACAATGAGCAGTTCTTC
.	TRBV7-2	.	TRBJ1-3	CASSLVGANGNTIYF	TGTGCCAGCAGCTTAGTGGGGGCCAATGGAAACACCATATATTTT
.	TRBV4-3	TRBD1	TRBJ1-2	CASSHRYGTGSNYGYTF	TGCGCCAGCAGCCACCGATATGGGACAGGGTCTAACTATGGCTACACCTTC
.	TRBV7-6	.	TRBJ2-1	CASSLGVGSYNEQFF	TGTGCCAGCAGCTTAGGCGTCGGCTCCTACAATGAGCAGTTCTTC
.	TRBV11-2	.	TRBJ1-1	CASSLGRGGGRNTEAFF	TGTGCCAGCAGCTTAGGGAGGGGGGGCGGCCGGAACACTGAAGCTTTCTTT
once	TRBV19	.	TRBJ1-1	CASTLPQGKAFF	TGTGCCAGTACCTTACCCCAGGGAAAAGCTTTCTTT
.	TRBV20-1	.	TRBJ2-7	CSARLRYEQYF	TGCAGTGCTAGACTCCGGTACGAGCAGTACTTC
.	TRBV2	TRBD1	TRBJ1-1	CASAGQENTEAFF	TGTGCCAGCGCGGGACAGGAGAACACTGAAGCTTTCTTT
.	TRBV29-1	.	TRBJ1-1	CSIGTPPWGDTEAFF	TGCAGCATTGGAACCCCCCCCTGGGGGGACACTGAAGCTTTCTTT
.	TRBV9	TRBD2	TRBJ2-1	CASSVGAGGPNEQFF	TGTGCCAGCAGCGTAGGAGCGGGGGGGCCCAATGAGCAGTTCTTC
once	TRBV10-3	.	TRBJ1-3	CAISGYRLTTGNTIYF	TGTGCCATCAGTGGGTACAGGCTAACTACTGGAAACACCATATATTTT